The present TCR beta chain was sequenced within a study of shared T cell receptors in the human thymus. Germline V gives CDR1 SGHVS, CDR2 FNYEAQ. This CDR3 has 14 residues. V lost 3 bases, J lost 1 base, and 9 bases lay in between. Here immunoSEQ multiplex PCR was the method, and the copy in TCRdb shows in-frame clones only, minus some. The sample yields hundreds of thousands of clones, around 87% seen once. The same specimen was also included in a second study, on human thymus T cells. That source adds: Thymic samples were excised during corrective heart operations. Apparent skewing of V and J gene usage characterized both thymic and blood repertoires. Among unrelated individuals, related research reported thymic repertoires that overlapped highly.

The rearrangement uses TRBV7-6 and TRBJ2-5, with D hard to call. The TCR originated in a boy in the first two years of life with a congenital heart defect. Input material: thymocytes. The CDR3 here is CASSFSPGQETQYF. In nucleotides, the CDR3 is TGTGCCAGCAGCTTTTCGCCGGGCCAAGAGACCCAGTACTTC.